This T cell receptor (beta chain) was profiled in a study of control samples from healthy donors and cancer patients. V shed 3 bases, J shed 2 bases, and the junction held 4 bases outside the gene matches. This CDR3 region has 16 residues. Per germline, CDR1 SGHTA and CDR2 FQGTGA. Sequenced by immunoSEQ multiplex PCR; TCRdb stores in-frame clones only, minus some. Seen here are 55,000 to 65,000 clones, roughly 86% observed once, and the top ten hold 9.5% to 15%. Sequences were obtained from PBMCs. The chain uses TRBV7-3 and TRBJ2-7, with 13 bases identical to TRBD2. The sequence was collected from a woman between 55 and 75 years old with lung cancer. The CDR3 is CASSLTGTSGAYEQYF. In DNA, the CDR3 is TGTGCCAGCAGCTTGACCGGGACTAGCGGGGCCTACGAGCAGTACTTC.